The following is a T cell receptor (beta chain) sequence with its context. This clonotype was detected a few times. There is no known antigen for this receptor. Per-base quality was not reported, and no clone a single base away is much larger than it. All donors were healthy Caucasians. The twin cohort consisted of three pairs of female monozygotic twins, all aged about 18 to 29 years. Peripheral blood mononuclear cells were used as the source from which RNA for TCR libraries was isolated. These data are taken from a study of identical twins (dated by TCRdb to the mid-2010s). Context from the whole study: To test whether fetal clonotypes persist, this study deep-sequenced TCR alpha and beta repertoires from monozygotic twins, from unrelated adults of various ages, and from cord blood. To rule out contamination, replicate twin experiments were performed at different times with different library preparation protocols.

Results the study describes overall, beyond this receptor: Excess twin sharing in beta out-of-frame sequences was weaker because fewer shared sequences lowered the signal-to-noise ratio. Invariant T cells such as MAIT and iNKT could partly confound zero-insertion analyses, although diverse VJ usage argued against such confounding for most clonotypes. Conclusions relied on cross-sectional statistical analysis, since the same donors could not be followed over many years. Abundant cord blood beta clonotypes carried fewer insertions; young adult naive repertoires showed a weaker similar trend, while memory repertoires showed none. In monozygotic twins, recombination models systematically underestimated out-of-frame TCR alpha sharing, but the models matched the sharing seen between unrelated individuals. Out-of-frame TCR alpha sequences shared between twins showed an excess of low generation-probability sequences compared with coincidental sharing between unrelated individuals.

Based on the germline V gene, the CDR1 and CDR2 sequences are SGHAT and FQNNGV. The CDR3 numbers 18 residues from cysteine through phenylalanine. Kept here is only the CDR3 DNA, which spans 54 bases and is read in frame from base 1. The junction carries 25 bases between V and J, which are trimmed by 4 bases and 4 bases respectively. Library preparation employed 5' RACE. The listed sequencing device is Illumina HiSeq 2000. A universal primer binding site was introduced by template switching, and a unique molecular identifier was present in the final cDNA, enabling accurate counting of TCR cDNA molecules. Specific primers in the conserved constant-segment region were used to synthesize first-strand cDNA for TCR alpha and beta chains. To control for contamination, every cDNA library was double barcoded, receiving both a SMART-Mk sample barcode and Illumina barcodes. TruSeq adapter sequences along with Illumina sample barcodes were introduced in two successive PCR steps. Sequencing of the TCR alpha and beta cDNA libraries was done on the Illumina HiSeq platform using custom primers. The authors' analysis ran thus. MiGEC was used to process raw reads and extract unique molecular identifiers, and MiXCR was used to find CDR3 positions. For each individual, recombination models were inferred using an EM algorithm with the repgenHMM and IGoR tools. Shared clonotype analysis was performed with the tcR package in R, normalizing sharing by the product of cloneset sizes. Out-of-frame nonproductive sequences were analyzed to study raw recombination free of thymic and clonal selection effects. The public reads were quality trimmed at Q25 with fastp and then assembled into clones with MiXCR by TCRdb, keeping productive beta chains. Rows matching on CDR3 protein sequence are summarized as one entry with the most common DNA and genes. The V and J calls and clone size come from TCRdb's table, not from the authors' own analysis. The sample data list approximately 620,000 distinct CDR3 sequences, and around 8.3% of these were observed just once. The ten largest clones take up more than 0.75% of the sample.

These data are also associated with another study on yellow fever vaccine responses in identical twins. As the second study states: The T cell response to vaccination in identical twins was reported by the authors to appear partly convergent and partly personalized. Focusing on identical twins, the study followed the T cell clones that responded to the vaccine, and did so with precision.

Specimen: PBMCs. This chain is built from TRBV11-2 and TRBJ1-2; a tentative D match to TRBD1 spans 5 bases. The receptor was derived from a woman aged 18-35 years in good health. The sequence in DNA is TGTGCCAGCAGCTCCGAACTCACCTGGGACGTCTTCGCCTATGGCTACACCTTC. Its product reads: CASSSELTWDVFAYGYTF.